What follows are 3 T cell receptor beta chains derived from one specimen sequenced in a study of spatial heterogeneity in lung cancer. From the 5' RACE reads, TCRdb called clonotypes with MiXCR, one entry per CDR3 protein. The repertoire holds tens of thousands of distinct CDR3 sequences, with more than 7% as singletons. Sample time point: sample taken at primary tumor resection. Sequencing of whole RNA from tumor, nontumor lung or frozen PBMC involved no sorting. Material: PBMCs, obtained at surgery. The receptors were gathered from a female donor with early-stage non-small cell lung cancer.

This clonotype was observed a few times. The chain joins TRBV5-1 to TRBJ2-3; D is ambiguous. Between the trimmed V and J ends, which lost 1 base and 6 bases, there was a span of 15 bases. Germline CDR1 is SGHRS and CDR2 is YFSETQ. There are 15 residues in the CDR3. The CDR3 DNA reads TGCGCCAGCAGCTTGAGCCGGGTCTCTACGGATACGCAGTATTTT. Its translation is CASSLSRVSTDTQYF.

This clonotype was counted a few times. The chain links TRBV5-1 to TRBJ2-2; the D gene is possibly TRBD1 (6 bases). The germline CDR1 and CDR2 sequences are SGHRS and YFSETQ. There are 15 residues in the CDR3. V lost 0 bases and J lost 1, with 7 bases in between. Here the CDR3 reads CASSLVDRNTGELFF. The CDR3 coding sequence is TGCGCCAGCAGCTTGGTGGACAGGAACACCGGGGAGCTGTTTTTT. Drawing the rest from reference TRBV5-1 and TRBJ2-2, the complete variable domain is KAGVTQTPRYLIKTRGQQVTLSCSPISGHRSVSWYQQTPGQGLQFLFEYFSETQRNKGNFPGRFSGRQFSNSRSEMNVSTLELGDSALYLCASSLVDRNTGELFFGEGSRLTVL.

This clonotype showed up many times. The chain recombines TRBV27 with TRBJ2-7, with 7 bases aligning to TRBD2. This CDR3 has 14 amino acids. The V segment lost 5 bases and the J segment 2 bases; nucleotides outside the gene matches: 6. CDR1 and CDR2 (germline): MNHEY, SMNVEV (reference sequence). As DNA, the CDR3 is TGTGCCAGCAGTCCCCTAGCGGTAGCCTACGAGCAGTACTTC. Residues: CASSPLAVAYEQYF.